These T cell receptor beta chains were read from a single sample in a study of Graves' ophthalmopathy and Graves' hyperthyroidism. MiXCR, applied by TCRdb to the multiplex PCR reads, yields one record per CDR3 protein. The table lists more than 300,000 distinct CDR3 sequences, over 15% of them singletons. The sample comprised peripheral blood. The receptor source for this set is a woman between 18 and 29 years old with stable Graves' hyperthyroidism. Both conserved end residues are trimmed from each CDR3. The order of the fields is V gene, J gene, CDR3 protein.

v_call: TRBV29-1; j_call: TRBJ2-2; cdr3_aa: SVEEEGGGLPGPGELF
v_call: TRBV24-1; j_call: TRBJ1-1; cdr3_aa: ATSDPREGTNTEAF
v_call: TRBV24-1; j_call: TRBJ2-5; cdr3_aa: ATSDLGTGKETQY
v_call: TRBV12-3/TRBV12-4; j_call: TRBJ1-1; cdr3_aa: ASTVFGGRGTEAF
v_call: TRBV18; j_call: TRBJ2-7; cdr3_aa: ASSPKQGLHEQY
v_call: TRBV6-6; j_call: TRBJ1-1; cdr3_aa: ASSLLDLQGARLIMAEAF
v_call: TRBV6-5; j_call: TRBJ2-2; cdr3_aa: ASSYRTFRGTGELF
v_call: TRBV6-2/TRBV6-3; j_call: TRBJ2-7; cdr3_aa: ASRPDRGLKEQY
v_call: TRBV12-5; j_call: TRBJ1-1; cdr3_aa: ASESHMNTEAF
v_call: TRBV24-1; j_call: TRBJ2-7; cdr3_aa: ATSDGPGKSYEQY
v_call: TRBV14; j_call: TRBJ2-2; cdr3_aa: ASSSRRGILTGELF
v_call: TRBV29-1; j_call: TRBJ1-1; cdr3_aa: SVGGGDRAEAF
v_call: TRBV7-2; j_call: TRBJ2-2; cdr3_aa: ASSTGGWTGELF
v_call: TRBV4-1; j_call: TRBJ1-1; cdr3_aa: ASRQNDRGAGTEAF
v_call: TRBV29-1; j_call: TRBJ1-1; cdr3_aa: SVTGNRNTEAF
v_call: TRBV2; j_call: TRBJ2-5; cdr3_aa: ASRGGSPGTQY
v_call: TRBV29-1; j_call: TRBJ2-7; cdr3_aa: SVGGLNYEQY
v_call: TRBV5-1; j_call: TRBJ1-1; cdr3_aa: ASSLAQVPNTEAF
v_call: TRBV10-3; j_call: TRBJ2-6; cdr3_aa: AISPRQGSGANVLT
v_call: TRBV20-1; j_call: TRBJ2-7; cdr3_aa: SATGDHDYEQY
v_call: TRBV11-2; j_call: TRBJ1-1; cdr3_aa: ASSLVFGGGRTEAF
v_call: TRBV20-1; j_call: TRBJ2-5; cdr3_aa: SAPGSWGETQY
v_call: TRBV27; j_call: TRBJ2-5; cdr3_aa: ASSWGQGAFETQY